The next 14 T cell receptor beta chains were all read from a single sample in a study of Ad26.COV2.S vaccination and SARS-CoV-2 variants. Treatment reported: roughly 18 received Ad26.COV2.S at low or high dose, single or two shots; about 5 received placebo; per-sample allocation not given. The samples date from day 63 after the first vaccine or placebo injection. Sequencing was performed with immunoSEQ multiplex PCR; in TCRdb, only in-frame clones are kept and a portion is missing. The table includes some 480,000 clones, 87% detected once. The sample consisted of peripheral blood, taken in a trial of Ad26.COV2.S vaccine versus placebo. Receptors were obtained from a person between 18 and 65 years old who received the Ad26.COV2.S COVID-19 vaccine or a placebo.

The V gene is TRBV4-2, the J gene TRBJ1-5; 7 nucleotides line up with TRBD1. The CDR3 has 15 residues. Trimming cost V 7 bases and J 2 bases; bases outside gene matches: 8. CDR1 and CDR2 (germline): LGHNA, YNFKEQ. CDR3 in DNA: TGTGCCAGCACAATGACAGGGTGGGGCAATCAGCCCCAGCATTTT. Translated: CASTMTGWGNQPQHF.

CDR3 protein: CSILLGQGQLFF. The CDR3 nucleotides are TGCAGCATTCTCCTAGGACAGGGACAACTGTTTTTT. This chain joins TRBV29-1 and TRBJ1-4; 8 bases map to TRBD1. The ends lost 8 bases at V and 12 bases at J; junction bases unmatched: 11. Germline-derived CDR1 and CDR2 are SQVTM and ANQGSEA. This CDR3 contains 12 residues.

This chain uses TRBV5-1 with TRBJ1-3; 8 nucleotides agree with TRBD1. The CDR3 runs 15 residues. The junction had 5 bases not matched to a gene; V was cut back by 4 bases and J by 2 bases. The germline gives CDR1 SGHRS, CDR2 YFSETQ. The CDR3 nucleotides read TGCGCCAGCAGCCACACGACAGGGGCTGGAAACACCATATATTTT. Encoded protein: CASSHTTGAGNTIYF.

This chain connects TRBV6-2 or TRBV6-3 to TRBJ2-3; 16 bases match TRBD2. Trimming removed 4 bases from V and 0 bases from J; junction bases left unmatched: 7. The CDR3 covers 19 residues. Germline V CDR1 and CDR2: MNHEY, SVGEGT. Written as DNA, the CDR3 is TGTGCCAGCAGTTCGACCGGGACTAGCGGGAGGGATAGCACAGATACGCAGTATTTT. This translates into CASSSTGTSGRDSTDTQYF.

The chain recombines TRBV29-1 with TRBJ1-1, with D perhaps matching TRBD1 (6 bases). CDR3 length: 10 amino acids. CDR1 is SQVTM, CDR2 ANQGSEA, per germline. The germline V and J ends were trimmed by 7 bases and 8 bases, with 11 bases remaining between them. CDR3 amino acids: CSGWDNEAFF. For the CDR3, the DNA is TGCAGCGGCTGGGACAACGAAGCTTTCTTT.

V gene TRBV7-9 combines with J gene TRBJ2-7, with D maybe TRBD2 (6 bases). CDR1 is SEHNR, CDR2 FQNEAQ, per germline (reference sequence). V was shortened by 5 bases and J by 2 bases, with 22 bases between the two germline ends. This CDR3 region has 17 residues. This chain's CDR3 is CASSGGIGTAGPYEQYF. As DNA, the CDR3 is TGTGCCAGCAGCGGAGGGATCGGGACGGCCGGACCCTACGAGCAGTACTTC.

The rearrangement links TRBV5-1 to TRBJ1-6; the match to TRBD1 covers 8 bases. CDR3 length: 14 residues. Trimming removed 5 bases from V and 10 bases from J; junction bases left unmatched: 8. The germline V gene has CDR1 SGHRS and CDR2 YFSETQ. CDR3 coding DNA: TGCGCCAGCAGTTTACAGGGGGAACTATCACCCCTCCACTTT. It yields the protein CASSLQGELSPLHF.

CDR3 DNA sequence: TGCAGCGTCGGTCACCACACTGAAGCTTTCTTT. It specifies CSVGHHTEAFF. The rearrangement uses TRBV29-1 and TRBJ1-1; no clear D gene. The CDR3 extends over 11 amino acids. Germline lookup yields CDR1 SQVTM and CDR2 ANQGSEA. Between the trimmed V and J ends, which lost 6 bases and 3 bases, there was a span of 8 bases.

The chain combines TRBV2 with TRBJ2-4, with TRBD2 matching 13 bases. Germline lookup yields CDR1 SNHLY and CDR2 FYNNEI. The CDR3 covers 18 residues. V trimming: 6 bases; J trimming: 0 bases; junction bases outside the gene matches: 8. CDR3 region: CASRRTSGSSAAKNIQYF. Here the CDR3 DNA reads TGTGCCAGCAGAAGGACTAGCGGGAGTTCTGCAGCCAAAAACATTCAGTACTTC. Full variable domain (remainder filled in from reference TRBV2 and TRBJ2-4): EPEVTQTPSHQVTQMGQEVILRCVPISNHLYFYWYRQILGQKVEFLVSFYNNEISEKSEIFDDQFSVERPDGSNFTLKIRSTKLEDSAMYFCASRRTSGSSAAKNIQYFGAGTRLSVL.

The genes are TRBV2 and TRBJ1-6; D not certain. The CDR3 totals 15 residues. Germline CDR1 reads SNHLY; CDR2 reads FYNNEI. The V end was cut by 0 bases, the J end by 0 bases, with 3 bases between. The DNA for the CDR3 is TGTGCCAGCAGTGAAGCTGGCTCCTATAATTCACCCCTCCACTTT. It is translated as CASSEAGSYNSPLHF.

There are many counts of this clone. The chain has TRBV4-2 and TRBJ1-4, with D possibly being TRBD1 (5 bases). V lost 0 bases to trimming and J lost 7 bases, with 15 bases between them. The CDR3 is 16 residues long. From germline, CDR1 is LGHNA and CDR2 YNFKEQ. The CDR3 protein is CASSQEMGRLGEKLFF. CDR3 nucleotides: TGTGCCAGCAGCCAAGAAATGGGGCGGCTGGGTGAAAAACTGTTTTTT.

The CDR3 bases are TGTGCCAGCACCTCGGGACTAGCGGGAAGGAATGAGCAGTTCTTC. Translated, it gives CASTSGLAGRNEQFF. The chain uses TRBV6-5 and TRBJ2-1, with 13 positions matching TRBD2. V was pared by 7 bases and J by 7 bases, with 7 bases of the junction left unmatched. The CDR3 totals 15 residues. Germline-derived CDR1 and CDR2 are MNHEY and SVGAGI.

The rearrangement links TRBV19 to TRBJ2-2; D possibly corresponds to TRBD1 (6 bases). V was shortened by 6 bases and J by 6 bases, with 17 bases between the two germline ends. CDR3 length: 15 residues. From germline, CDR1 is LNHDA and CDR2 SQIVND (reference sequence). The CDR3 region is CASRLRQQGSGELFF. The DNA for the CDR3 is TGTGCCAGTAGACTGCGCCAACAGGGTTCCGGGGAGCTGTTTTTT.

This clone appeared once. The rearrangement joins TRBV5-1 to TRBJ2-7, with 11 bases identical to TRBD1. CDR1 is SGHRS, CDR2 YFSETQ, per germline. The J segment lost 6 bases and the V segment lost 7 bases, leaving 9 bases of the junction unmatched. There are 14 residues in the CDR3. In DNA form, the CDR3 reads TGCGCCAGCGAATGGACAGGGGGCAGAGGCGAGCAGTACTTC. Translated: CASEWTGGRGEQYF.